This T cell receptor (beta chain) was retrieved from a study of blood T cell repertoires in COVID-19. Study details: Sources were T cells, B-cell-depleted T cells, or PBMCs; the material itself was cDNA or gDNA.

Libraries were prepared by immunoSEQ multiplex PCR; TCRdb keeps only in-frame clonotypes and omits some of them. This sample has under 200,000 clones; 75% to 85% occur once, and the top ten carry about 3.7%. CDR1 is WSHSY, CDR2 SAAADI, per germline. The CDR3 runs to 13 residues. The V end lost 0 bases, the J end lost 3 bases, and 5 bases lay between the germline ends. This clonotype was obtained from a woman aged 55-69 years who had recovered from COVID-19. Sequencing was done on a sample of PBMCs or T cells enriched from blood (not recorded which). The chain joins TRBV10-2 to TRBJ1-2, with D possibly TRBD1 on 5 matching bases. The CDR3 is CASSESTDYGYTF. CDR3 coding DNA: TGCGCCAGCAGTGAGTCGACAGACTATGGCTACACCTTC.